Included here is one T cell receptor (beta chain) sequence, with context. This record belongs to a study of blood T cell repertoires in COVID-19. The repertoire was sequenced with immunoSEQ multiplex PCR; TCRdb's copy has only in-frame clones and lacks some. The data hold tens of thousands of clones, with around 82% observed a single time. Trimming at V came to 1 base and at J to 0 bases, leaving 3 bases not matched to a gene. The CDR3 length is 16 residues. Germline lookup yields CDR1 SGDLS and CDR2 YYNGEE. This TCR came from a human donor in a cohort sampled during active COVID-19. The gene calls are TRBV9 and TRBJ2-5; TRBD2 agrees at 10 bases. Sequenced: peripheral blood. As DNA, the CDR3 is TGTGCCAGCAGCGTAACTAGCGGGGTATACCAAGAGACCCAGTACTTC. Amino acids: CASSVTSGVYQETQYF.